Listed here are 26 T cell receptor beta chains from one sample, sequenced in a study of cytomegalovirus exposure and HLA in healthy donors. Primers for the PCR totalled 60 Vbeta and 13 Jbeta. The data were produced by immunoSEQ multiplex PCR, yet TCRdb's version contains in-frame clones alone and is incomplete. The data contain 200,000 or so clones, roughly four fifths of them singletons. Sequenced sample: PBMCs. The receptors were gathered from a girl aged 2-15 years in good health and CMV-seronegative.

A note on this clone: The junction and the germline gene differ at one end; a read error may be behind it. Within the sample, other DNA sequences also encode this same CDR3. The CDR3 sequence: CAWILPGDTDTQYF. In nucleotides, the CDR3 is TGCGCCTGGATCCTCCCGGGAGACACAGATACGCAGTATTTT. The chain links TRBV30 to TRBJ2-3; D is perhaps TRBD2 (6 bases). The germline gives CDR1 GTSNPN, CDR2 SVGIG (reference sequence). The CDR3 extends over 14 amino acids.

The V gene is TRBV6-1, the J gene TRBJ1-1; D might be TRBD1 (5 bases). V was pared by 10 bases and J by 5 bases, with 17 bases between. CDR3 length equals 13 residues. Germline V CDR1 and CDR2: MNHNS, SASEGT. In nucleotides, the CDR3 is TGTGCCATTAATGGGGCCGGGGGGACTGAAGCTTTCTTT. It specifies CAINGAGGTEAFF.

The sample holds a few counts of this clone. CDR3 sequence: CASSDGATVGYGYTF. CDR3 nucleotides: TGTGCCAGCAGTGACGGAGCCACCGTGGGCTATGGCTACACCTTC. The genes are TRBV6-4 and TRBJ1-2; D unresolved. With 2 bases removed from V and 4 bases from J, the gap between germline ends came to 14 bases. The CDR3 covers 15 residues. The germline V gene encodes CDR1 MRHNA and CDR2 SNTAGT.

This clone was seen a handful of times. For the CDR3, the DNA is TGTGCCAGCAGCCCCTTGATTTTGCAGGGATCATGGAGCTATGGCTACACCTTC. Protein: CASSPLILQGSWSYGYTF. V usage is TRBV14 and J usage is TRBJ1-2, with D perhaps matching TRBD1 (5 bases). The germline V gene encodes CDR1 SGHDN and CDR2 FVKESK. There are 18 residues in the CDR3. Trimming took 4 bases from V and 4 from J, leaving 25 bases between them.

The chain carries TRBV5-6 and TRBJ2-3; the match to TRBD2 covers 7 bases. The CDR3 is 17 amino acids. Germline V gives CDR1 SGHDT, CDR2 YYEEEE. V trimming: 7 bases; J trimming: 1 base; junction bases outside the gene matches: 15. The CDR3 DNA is TGTGCCAGCGGGAGACTAACGGGGGGACGGGGCACAGATACGCAGTATTTT. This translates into CASGRLTGGRGTDTQYF.

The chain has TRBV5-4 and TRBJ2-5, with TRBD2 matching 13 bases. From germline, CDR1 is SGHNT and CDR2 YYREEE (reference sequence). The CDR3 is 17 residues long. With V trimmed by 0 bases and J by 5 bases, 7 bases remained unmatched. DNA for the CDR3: TGTGCCAGCAGCTTGGACCAACTAGCGGGGGGGCCGGAGACCCAGTACTTC. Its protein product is CASSLDQLAGGPETQYF. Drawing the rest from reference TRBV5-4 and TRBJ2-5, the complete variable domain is ETGVTQSPTHLIKTRGQQVTLRCSSQSGHNTVSWYQQALGQGPQFIFQYYREEENGRGNFPPRFSGLQFPNYSSELNVNALELDDSALYLCASSLDQLAGGPETQYFGPGTRLLVL.

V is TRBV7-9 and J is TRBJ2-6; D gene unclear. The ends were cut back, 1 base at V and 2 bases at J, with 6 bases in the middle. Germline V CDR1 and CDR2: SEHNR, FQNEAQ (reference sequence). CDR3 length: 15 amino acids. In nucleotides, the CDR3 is TGTGCCAGCAGCTTAGGCGCTGCTGGGGCCAACGTCCTGACTTTC. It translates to CASSLGAAGANVLTF.

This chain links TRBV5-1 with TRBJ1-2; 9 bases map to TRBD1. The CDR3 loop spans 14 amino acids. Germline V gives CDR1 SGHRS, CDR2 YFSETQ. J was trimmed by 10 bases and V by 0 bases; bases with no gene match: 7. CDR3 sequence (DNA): TGCGCCAGCAGCTTGGGGGGACAGGGCGGATACTACACCTTC. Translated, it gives CASSLGGQGGYYTF.

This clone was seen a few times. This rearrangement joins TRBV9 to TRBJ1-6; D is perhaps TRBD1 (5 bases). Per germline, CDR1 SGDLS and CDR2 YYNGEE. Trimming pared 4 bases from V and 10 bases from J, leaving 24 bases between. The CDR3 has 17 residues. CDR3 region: CASSPGLFNSGFSPLHF. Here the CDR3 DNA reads TGTGCCAGCAGCCCTGGCCTCTTTAATTCAGGGTTCTCACCCCTCCACTTT.

The CDR3 bases are TGTGCCAGCAGCTTAGCGGAGACTAGCGGGAGTATCTCTGAACAGTACTTC. It yields the protein CASSLAETSGSISEQYF. The rearrangement joins TRBV7-9 to TRBJ2-7; 12 bases agree with TRBD2. V trimming: 0 bases; J trimming: 10 bases; junction bases outside the gene matches: 13. There are 17 residues in the CDR3. Germline V gene sequence: CDR1 SEHNR, CDR2 FQNEAQ (reference sequence).

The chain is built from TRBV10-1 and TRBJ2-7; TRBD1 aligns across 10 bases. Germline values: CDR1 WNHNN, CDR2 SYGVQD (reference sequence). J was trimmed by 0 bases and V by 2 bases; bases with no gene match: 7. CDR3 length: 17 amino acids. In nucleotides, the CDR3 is TGCGCCAGCAGTGAGGTCCCAGGGACAGGGGCCTCCTACGAGCAGTACTTC. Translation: CASSEVPGTGASYEQYF.

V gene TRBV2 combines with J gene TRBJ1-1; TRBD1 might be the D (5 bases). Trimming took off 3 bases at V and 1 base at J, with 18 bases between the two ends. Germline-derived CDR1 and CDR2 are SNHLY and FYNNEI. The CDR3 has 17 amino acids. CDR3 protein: CASSDSGTRSRNTEAFF. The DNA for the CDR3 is TGTGCCAGCAGTGACTCCGGGACTAGAAGTAGGAACACTGAAGCTTTCTTT. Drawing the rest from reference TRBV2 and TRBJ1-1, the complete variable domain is EPEVTQTPSHQVTQMGQEVILRCVPISNHLYFYWYRQILGQKVEFLVSFYNNEISEKSEIFDDQFSVERPDGSNFTLKIRSTKLEDSAMYFCASSDSGTRSRNTEAFFGQGTRLTVV.

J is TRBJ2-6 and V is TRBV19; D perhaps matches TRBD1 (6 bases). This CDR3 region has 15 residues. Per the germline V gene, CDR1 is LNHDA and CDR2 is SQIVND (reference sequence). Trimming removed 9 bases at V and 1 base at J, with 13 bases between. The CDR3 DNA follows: TGTGCCAGCCTAAGGGGGTCTTCTGGGGCCAACGTCCTGACTTTC. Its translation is CASLRGSSGANVLTF.

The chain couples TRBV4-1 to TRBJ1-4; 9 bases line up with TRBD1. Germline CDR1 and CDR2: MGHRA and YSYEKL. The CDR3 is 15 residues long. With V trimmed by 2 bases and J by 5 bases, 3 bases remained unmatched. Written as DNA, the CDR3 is TGCGCCAGCAGCCAACCCGACAGGGGGAATGAAAAACTGTTTTTT. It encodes CASSQPDRGNEKLFF.

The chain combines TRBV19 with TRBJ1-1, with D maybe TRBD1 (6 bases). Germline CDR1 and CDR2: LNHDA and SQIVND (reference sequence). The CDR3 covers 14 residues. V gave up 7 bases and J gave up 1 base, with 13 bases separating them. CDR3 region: CASTMGAPNTEAFF. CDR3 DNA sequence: TGTGCCAGTACGATGGGGGCCCCGAACACTGAAGCTTTCTTT.

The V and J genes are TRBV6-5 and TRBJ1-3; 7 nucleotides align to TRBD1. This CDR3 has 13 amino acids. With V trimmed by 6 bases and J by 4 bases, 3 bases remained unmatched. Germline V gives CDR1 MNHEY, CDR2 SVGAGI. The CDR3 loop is CASRQGRGNTIYF. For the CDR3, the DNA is TGTGCCAGCAGACAGGGGCGCGGAAACACCATATATTTT.

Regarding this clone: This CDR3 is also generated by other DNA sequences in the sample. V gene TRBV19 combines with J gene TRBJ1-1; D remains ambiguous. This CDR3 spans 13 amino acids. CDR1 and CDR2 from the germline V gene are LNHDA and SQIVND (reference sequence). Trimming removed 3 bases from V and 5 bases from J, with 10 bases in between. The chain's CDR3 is CASSMGGSTEAFF. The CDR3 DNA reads TGTGCCAGTAGTATGGGAGGGTCTACTGAAGCTTTCTTT.

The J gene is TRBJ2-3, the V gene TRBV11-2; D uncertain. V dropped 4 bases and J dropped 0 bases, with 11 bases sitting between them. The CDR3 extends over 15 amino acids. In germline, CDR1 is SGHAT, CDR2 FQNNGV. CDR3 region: CASSSPVGSTDTQYF. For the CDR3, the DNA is TGTGCCAGCAGCTCCCCGGTCGGTAGCACAGATACGCAGTATTTT.

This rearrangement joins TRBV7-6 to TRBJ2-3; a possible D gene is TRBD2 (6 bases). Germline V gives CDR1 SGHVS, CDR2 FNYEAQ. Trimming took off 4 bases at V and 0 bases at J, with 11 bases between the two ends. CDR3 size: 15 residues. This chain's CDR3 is CASSWGSGSTDTQYF. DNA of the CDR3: TGTGCCAGCAGCTGGGGGAGCGGGAGCACAGATACGCAGTATTTT.

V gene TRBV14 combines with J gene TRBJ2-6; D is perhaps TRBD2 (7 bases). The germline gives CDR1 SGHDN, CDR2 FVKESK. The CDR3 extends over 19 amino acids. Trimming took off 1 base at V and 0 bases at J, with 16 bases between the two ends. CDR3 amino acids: CASSQGGGGRHSGANVLTF. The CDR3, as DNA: TGTGCCAGCAGCCAAGGAGGGGGGGGGCGTCACTCTGGGGCCAACGTCCTGACTTTC.

The CDR3 loop is CASSYDRLAGTYEQYF. The DNA of the CDR3 is TGTGCCAGCAGTTACGATAGACTAGCGGGGACCTACGAGCAGTACTTC. J is TRBJ2-7 and V is TRBV6-5, with 11 bases fitting TRBD2. J gave up 2 bases and V 2 bases, and 5 bases lay outside the gene matches. The CDR3 is 16 residues long. Germline V gene sequence: CDR1 MNHEY, CDR2 SVGAGI.

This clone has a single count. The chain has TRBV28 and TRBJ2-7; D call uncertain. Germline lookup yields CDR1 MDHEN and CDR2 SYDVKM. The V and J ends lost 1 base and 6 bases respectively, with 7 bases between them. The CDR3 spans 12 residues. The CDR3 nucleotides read TGTGCCAGCAGTTTATCCGTCGGCGAGCAGTACTTC. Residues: CASSLSVGEQYF.

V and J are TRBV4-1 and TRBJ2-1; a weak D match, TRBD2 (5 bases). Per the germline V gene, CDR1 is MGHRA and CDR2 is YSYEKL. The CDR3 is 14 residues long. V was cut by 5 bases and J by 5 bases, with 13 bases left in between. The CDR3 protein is CASSSLAGDNEQFF. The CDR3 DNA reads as TGCGCCAGCAGCTCCTTGGCGGGCGACAATGAGCAGTTCTTC.

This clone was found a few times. CDR3 loop: CASRGEANYGYTF. The CDR3 nucleotides read TGTGCCAGCAGAGGAGAAGCTAACTATGGCTACACCTTC. This sequence joins TRBV2 and TRBJ1-2; no firm D call. CDR1 and CDR2 (germline): SNHLY, FYNNEI. The CDR3 is 13 amino acids. The germline V and J ends were trimmed by 6 bases and 0 bases, with 8 bases remaining between them.

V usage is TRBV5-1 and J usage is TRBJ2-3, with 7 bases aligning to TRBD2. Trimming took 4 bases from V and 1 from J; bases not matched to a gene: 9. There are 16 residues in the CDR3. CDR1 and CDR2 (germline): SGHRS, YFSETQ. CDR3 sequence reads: CASSGRPSGGTDTQYF. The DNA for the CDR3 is TGCGCCAGCAGCGGGAGACCCAGCGGGGGCACAGATACGCAGTATTTT.

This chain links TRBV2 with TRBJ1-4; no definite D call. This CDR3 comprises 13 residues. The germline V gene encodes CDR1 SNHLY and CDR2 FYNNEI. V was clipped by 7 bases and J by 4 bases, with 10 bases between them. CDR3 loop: CASKTRDNEKLFF. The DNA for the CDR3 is TGTGCCAGCAAGACACGGGATAATGAAAAACTGTTTTTT.